Given below is one T cell receptor beta chain in context. The antigen is not known. The CDR3 is 17 residues long. V trimming: 2 bases; J trimming: 6 bases; junction bases outside the gene matches: 12. Germline loops: CDR1 ENHRY, CDR2 SYGVKD. This sample stems from a study of OX40 agonist ivuxolimab in advanced cancers. Study results and limitations: Partly responding patients at 0.1-3.0 mg/kg showed some of the smallest clonal expansion.

Assay: immunoSEQ multiplex PCR; the TCRdb copy retains only in-frame clones and omits some. The sample lists 100,000 or so clones; approximately 93% were seen once. Sequenced material: CD4+ or CD8+ T cells sorted from blood, taken in a trial of the OX40 agonist ivuxolimab. This chain joins TRBV10-3 and TRBJ2-3; TRBD2 matches at 9 bases. This clonotype originated in an adult with an advanced solid tumor such as melanoma, head and neck, liver or kidney cancer. This chain's CDR3 is CAISEGGSGGARDTQYF. The DNA of the CDR3 is TGTGCCATCAGTGAGGGCGGTAGCGGGGGAGCAAGGGATACGCAGTATTTT.